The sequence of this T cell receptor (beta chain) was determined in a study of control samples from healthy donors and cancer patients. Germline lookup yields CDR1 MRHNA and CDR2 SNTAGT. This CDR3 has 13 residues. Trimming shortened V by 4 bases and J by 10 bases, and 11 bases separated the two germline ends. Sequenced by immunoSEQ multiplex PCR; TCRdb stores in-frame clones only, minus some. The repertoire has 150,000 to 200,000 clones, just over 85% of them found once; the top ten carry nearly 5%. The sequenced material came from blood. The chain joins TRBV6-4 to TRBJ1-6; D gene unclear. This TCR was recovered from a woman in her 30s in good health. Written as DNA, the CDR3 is TGTGCCAGCAGTGTACGGGGTGAGTCACCCCTCCACTTT. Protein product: CASSVRGESPLHF.